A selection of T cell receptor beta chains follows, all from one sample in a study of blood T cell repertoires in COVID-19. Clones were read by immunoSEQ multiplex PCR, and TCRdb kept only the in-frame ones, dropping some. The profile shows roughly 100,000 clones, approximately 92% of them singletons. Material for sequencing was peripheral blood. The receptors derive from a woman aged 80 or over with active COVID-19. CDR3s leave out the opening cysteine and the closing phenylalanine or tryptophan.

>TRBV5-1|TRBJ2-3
ASSLSGRTDTQY
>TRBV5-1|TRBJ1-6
ASSFWTDYNSPLH
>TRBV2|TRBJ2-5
ASGEGPGETQY
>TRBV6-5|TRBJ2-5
ASTRVAHTQETQY
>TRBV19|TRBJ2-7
ASSLTLAGPYEQY
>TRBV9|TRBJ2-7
ASSVGSGLATYEQY
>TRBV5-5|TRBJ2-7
ASSHGGYEQY
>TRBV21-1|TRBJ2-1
ASTQPPGNAYNEQF
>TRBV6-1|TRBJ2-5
ASSEGLRLAGFQETQY
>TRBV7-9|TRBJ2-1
ASSAGLAGYNEQF
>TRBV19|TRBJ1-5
ASRRTAHQPQH
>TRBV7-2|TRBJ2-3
ASRPLMGLPTDTQY
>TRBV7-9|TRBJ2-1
ASSLVLAGVSNEQF
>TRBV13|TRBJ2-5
ASSLQGETKTQY
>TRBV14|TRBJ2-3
ASRHREGLFKSTDTQY
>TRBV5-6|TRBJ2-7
ASSFHPAGVSYEQY
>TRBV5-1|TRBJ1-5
ASSSDSFNQPQH
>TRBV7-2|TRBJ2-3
ASSLKPGHISDTQY
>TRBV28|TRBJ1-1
ASRLGGRTTEAF
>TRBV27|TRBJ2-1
ASSPRSSSGSNEQF
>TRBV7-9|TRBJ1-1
ASSLGLGGAAF
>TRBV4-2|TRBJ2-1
ASSQEALSYNEQF
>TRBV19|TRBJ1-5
ATLKSFGYTNQPQH
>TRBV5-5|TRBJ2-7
ASSFAGQVTYEQY
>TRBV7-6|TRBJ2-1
ASSLFGLGNNEQF
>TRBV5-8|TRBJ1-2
ASSFGSYGYT
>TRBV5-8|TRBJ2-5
ASSSGLALQETQY
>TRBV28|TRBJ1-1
ASSLSLRGDTEAF
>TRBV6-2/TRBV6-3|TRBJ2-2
ASSFGLPPGELF
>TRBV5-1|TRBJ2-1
ASSWGLAGNEQF
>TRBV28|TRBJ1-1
ASSFGGMNTEAF
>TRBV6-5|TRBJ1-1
ASSYGPGGNTEAF
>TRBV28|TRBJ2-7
ASLALGTGHYEQY
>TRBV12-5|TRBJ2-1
ASGLVVGGYNEQF
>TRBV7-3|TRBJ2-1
ASSAQQAGEQF
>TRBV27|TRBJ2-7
ASSTPGTGGWEQY
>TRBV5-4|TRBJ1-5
ASSPMDRGRRNQPQH
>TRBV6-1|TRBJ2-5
ASSEDWQVWETQY
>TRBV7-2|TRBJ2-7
ASSLFGTSAFSYEQY
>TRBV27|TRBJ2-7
ASRVLGTGYEQY
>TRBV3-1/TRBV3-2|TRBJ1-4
ASSQEGGRGEKLF
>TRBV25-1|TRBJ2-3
ASSDRGFTDTQY
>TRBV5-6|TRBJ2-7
ASSPGDTFHEQY
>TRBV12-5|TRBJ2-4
ASGLDTGGLAKNIQY
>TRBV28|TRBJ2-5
ASSFLQAGARETQY
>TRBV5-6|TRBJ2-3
ASSRGQSTDTQY
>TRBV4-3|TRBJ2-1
ASSQDKGGISYNEQF
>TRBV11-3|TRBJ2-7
ASSLGREPSYEQY
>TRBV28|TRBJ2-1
ASTLLTSGSLSEQF
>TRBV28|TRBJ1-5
ASSFIRLQPQH
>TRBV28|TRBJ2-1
ASSLAGNDNEQF
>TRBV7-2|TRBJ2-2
ASSLGGVTGELF
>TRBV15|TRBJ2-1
ATSTWGGPIGNEQF
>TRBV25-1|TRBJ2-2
ASSALQGSGELF
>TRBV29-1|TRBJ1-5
SVGQGLEPQH
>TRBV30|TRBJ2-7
AWSDLAYEQY
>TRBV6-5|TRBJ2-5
ASTDRFSETQY
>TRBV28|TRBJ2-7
ASSSPRAPDRNEQY
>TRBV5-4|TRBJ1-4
ASSPYTGKGEKLF